These T cell receptor beta chains were read from a single sample in a study of T cells in Graves' hyperthyroidism and ophthalmopathy. One entry per CDR3 protein results from TCRdb running MiXCR on the multiplex PCR reads. The top ten clones hold around 30% of a sample with 600,000 to 800,000 distinct CDR3 sequences, approximately 36% of them seen once. Sequencing was done on a sample of blood. These receptor sequences come from a woman between 40 and 50 years old with Graves' hyperthyroidism. Each CDR3 is given with its conserved first and last residue. The D gene is left open where the match is weak. Not every row has a clone size; where given, it reads once, few, many or a size class.

abundance,d_gene,j_gene,v_gene,CDR3nt,CDR3aa
few,-,TRBJ2-1,TRBV7-9,TGTGCCAGCAGCTCCGGGACCTGGAGGAATGAGCAGTTCTTC,CASSSGTWRNEQFF
-,-,TRBJ1-2,TRBV6-2/TRBV6-3,TGTGCCAGCAGCTACAAACAACCGACAGGTACCTATGGCTACACCTTC,CASSYKQPTGTYGYTF
-,TRBD2,TRBJ2-3,TRBV6-5,TGTGCCAGCAGCCCGAGCGGGGAGAGCACAGATACGCAGTATTTT,CASSPSGESTDTQYF
few,TRBD2,TRBJ2-7,TRBV6-4,TGTGCCAGCAGGGAATCTAGCGGGAGGGTCCCCTACGAGCAGTACTTC,CASRESSGRVPYEQYF
few,-,TRBJ1-2,TRBV20-1,TGCAGTGCTATTTCCCCCAGCCCTAACTATGGCTACACCTTC,CSAISPSPNYGYTF
-,-,TRBJ1-1,TRBV7-9,TGTGCCAGCGGTGAAGAGGCAATGAACACTGGAGCTTTCTTT,CASGEEAMNTGAFF
-,-,TRBJ1-5,TRBV4-3,TGCGCCAGCAGCCAAGAAAGCGCTCAGCCCCAGCATTTT,CASSQESAQPQHF
many,TRBD1,TRBJ1-2,TRBV6-5,TGTGCCAGCAGCGACAGGGGTATCTATGGCTACACCTTC,CASSDRGIYGYTF
-,-,TRBJ1-5,TRBV2,TGTGCCAGCCCAGGTTCAGGCAATCAGCCCCAGCATTTT,CASPGSGNQPQHF
many,-,TRBJ1-6,TRBV20-1,TGCAGTGCTCTTGATAGGGACGGTAATTCACCCCTCCACTTT,CSALDRDGNSPLHF